This T cell receptor beta chain is drawn from a study of blood T cell repertoires in COVID-19. As for the study in general: The samples span acute and convalescent COVID-19 from the United States, Italy and Spain. PBMCs, B-cell-depleted T cells, or T cells were the source of the cDNA or gDNA that made up the material.

The germline V gene encodes CDR1 SGHRS and CDR2 YFSETQ. The length of the CDR3 is 13 residues. Trimming removed 4 bases from V and 8 bases from J; junction bases left unmatched: 3. Per the study methods: Using reference gene primer amplification, nucleated cell counts were estimated. The table came from immunoSEQ multiplex PCR; TCRdb's copy has only in-frame clones and leaves some out. V and J calls and clone size follow that table, whereas D and trimming were derived from the DNA. The data show 130,000 to 150,000 clones, roughly 84% seen once. The sequence derives from a human donor with acute or convalescent COVID-19. The donor label of this sample is uncertain. The sample consisted of peripheral blood. The chain couples TRBV5-1 to TRBJ1-3; 10 bases are a match to TRBD1. The CDR3 DNA sequence: TGCGCCAGCAGCGCGGACAGGGGGGACACCATATATTTT. The encoded protein is CASSADRGDTIYF.